The clone carrying this TCR beta chain was observed a handful of times. Its matching antigen is unknown. TCR beta CDR3 regions were amplified from RNA transcripts. The TCR CDR3 first-round RT-PCR relied on the HTBI primer set. TCRdb passed the multiplex PCR reads through MiXCR, listing each CDR3 protein once. The sample consists of hundreds of thousands of distinct CDR3 sequences, approximately 44% of them appearing once. The entry originates in a study of T cells in Graves' hyperthyroidism and ophthalmopathy. Study-wide findings and caveats: Stable hyperthyroidism was separated from ophthalmopathy by a model based on 13 V-J features. Clonotypes that were expanded in thyroid above 0.001 mostly appeared in blood too.

Hyperthyroidism, newly diagnosed and lasting under 2 months, affected patients aged 18 to 65. Exclusion of patients followed from uncontrolled infection, other autoimmune disease, pregnancy or lactation. The TCR was taken from a woman between 18 and 30 years old with Graves' hyperthyroidism. Material for sequencing was peripheral blood or thyroid tissue (not recorded which).

The DNA of the CDR3 is TGTGCCAGCCCCTGTTTGACCCGCATGAACACTGAAGCTTTCTTT. Its protein is CASPCLTRMNTEAFF. The chain carries TRBV6-1 and TRBJ1-1; no clear D. V gave up 8 bases and J gave up 0 bases, with 16 bases separating them. The CDR3 loop spans 15 amino acids. Germline V gene data show CDR1 as MNHNS and CDR2 as SASEGT.